This T cell receptor beta chain was recorded in a study of PD-L1 blockade in urothelial cancer. Time point given: pretreatment peripheral blood. The CDR3 is 15 residues long. Germline assignment: CDR1 LNHNV and CDR2 YYDKDF (reference sequence). J lost 4 bases, V lost 5 bases, and 9 bases had no gene match. Libraries were prepared by immunoSEQ multiplex PCR; TCRdb keeps only in-frame clonotypes and omits some of them. The data show around 92,000 clones, roughly nine tenths seen once. The chain recombines TRBV15 with TRBJ1-2; TRBD1 matches at 8 bases. Material: PBMCs, obtained around atezolizumab (anti-PD-L1) treatment. The receptor comes from an elderly woman with urothelial cancer. CDR3 nucleotide sequence: TGTGCCACCAGCGGATGGACAGGGTTGAGCTATGGCTACACCTTC. It codes for CATSGWTGLSYGYTF.